Described below is a single T cell receptor (beta chain) sequence and its context. Profiled with immunoSEQ multiplex PCR; TCRdb holds only in-frame clones, not every one. The data contain tens of thousands of clones, 80% to 95% of them singletons. Losses at the gene ends were 6 bases for V and 7 bases for J; bases not matched to a gene: 9. Germline V CDR1 and CDR2: SQVTM, ANQGSEA. CDR3 length: 14 residues. The entry originates in a study of ipilimumab plus nivolumab after autologous stem cell transplantation. The overall study: Patients received a median of 5 ipilimumab and about 8 nivolumab doses.

Starting 14 to 28 days after autologous transplant, ipilimumab 1 mg/kg was given. This TCR was sampled from a male donor with multiple myeloma. Sequenced material: PBMCs, taken in a trial of ipilimumab plus nivolumab as post-transplant consolidation. The rearrangement links TRBV29-1 to TRBJ1-4; 9 bases are shared with TRBD1. This CDR3 is CSVLDRGVGEKLFF. The CDR3 DNA is TGCAGCGTACTGGACAGGGGCGTGGGTGAAAAACTGTTTTTT.